The rows below give T cell receptor beta chains drawn from one sample of a study of identifying expanded T cells in peripheral blood. Some clones are missing from TCRdb's copy, which holds only in-frame ones; the method was immunoSEQ multiplex PCR. This table holds around 95,000 clones, 88% found once. Sequenced material: blood. These receptors were obtained from a person aged 18 to 75 in good health. CDR3s include the opening cysteine and the closing phenylalanine or tryptophan. The D gene is left open where the match is weak. Clone sizes are given selectively: once, few, many, or a class where the clone is expanded.

TRBV19,TRBJ2-1,TRBD2,NA,CASSPGLAGGPSTYNEQFF,TGTGCCAGTAGTCCCGGACTAGCGGGAGGTCCCTCTACCTACAATGAGCAGTTCTTC
TRBV9,TRBJ2-3,TRBD2,NA,CASSAGTNTDTQYF,TGTGCCAGCAGCGCCGGGACTAACACAGATACGCAGTATTTT
TRBV5-1,TRBJ1-4,NA,NA,CASKVGPANEKLFF,TGCGCCAGCAAAGTGGGGCCGGCTAATGAAAAACTGTTTTTT
TRBV19,TRBJ2-3,TRBD2,NA,CASSIRAAGTTDTQYF,TGTGCCAGTAGTATACGCGCAGCGGGGACCACAGATACGCAGTATTTT
TRBV15,TRBJ2-1,TRBD1,NA,CATSRPGTGTNEQFF,TGTGCCACCAGCAGACCCGGGACAGGGACGAATGAGCAGTTCTTC
TRBV5-1,TRBJ1-1,TRBD1,NA,CASSWGQGGSEAFF,TGCGCCAGCAGCTGGGGACAGGGAGGGTCTGAAGCTTTCTTT
TRBV30,TRBJ2-6,NA,NA,CAWSQGSGANVLTF,TGTGCCTGGAGTCAGGGGTCCGGGGCCAACGTCCTGACTTTC
TRBV7-3,TRBJ1-1,NA,NA,CASSLDSNMNTEAFF,TGTGCCAGCAGCCTAGACAGTAATATGAACACTGAAGCTTTCTTT
TRBV19,TRBJ1-2,NA,NA,CASSTTGMEGYTF,TGTGCCAGTAGTACGACAGGAATGGAGGGCTACACCTTC
TRBV20-1,TRBJ1-1,NA,NA,CSARDLNEAFF,TGCAGTGCTAGAGATCTTAACGAAGCTTTCTTT
TRBV30,TRBJ1-1,NA,NA,CAWSVRGNGAFF,TGTGCCTGGAGTGTACGGGGCAACGGGGCTTTCTTT
TRBV5-1,TRBJ2-7,NA,NA,CASSLGQSNEQYF,TGCGCCAGCAGCTTGGGACAGTCGAACGAGCAGTACTTC
TRBV6-1,TRBJ1-1,TRBD1,NA,CASERDRVRTEAFF,TGTGCCAGCGAGAGGGACAGGGTTCGTACTGAAGCTTTCTTT
TRBV7-9,TRBJ1-1,TRBD1,NA,CASSWDRDGTEAFF,TGTGCCAGCAGCTGGGACAGGGATGGCACTGAAGCTTTCTTT
TRBV27,TRBJ1-1,NA,NA,CASSLAGTNTEAFF,TGTGCCAGCAGTTTGGCAGGGACGAACACTGAAGCTTTCTTT
TRBV18,TRBJ2-5,NA,once,CASSPLREGTQYF,TGTGCCAGCTCACCCCTCAGAGAGGGGACCCAGTACTTC
TRBV25-1,TRBJ1-1,NA,NA,CASSEWGGHTEAFF,TGTGCCAGCAGTGAATGGGGGGGGCACACTGAAGCTTTCTTT
TRBV6-6,TRBJ1-1,NA,NA,CASSHSQTDTEAFF,TGTGCCAGCAGCCATTCTCAGACAGACACTGAAGCTTTCTTT
TRBV29-1,TRBJ2-1,NA,NA,CSGVRNYNEQFF,TGCAGCGGTGTAAGAAACTACAATGAGCAGTTCTTC
TRBV6-5,TRBJ2-2,NA,NA,CASSYQVFNTGELFF,TGTGCCAGCAGTTACCAGGTTTTTAACACCGGGGAGCTGTTTTTT
TRBV7-9,TRBJ2-2,NA,many,CASSSLLGNTGELFF,TGTGCCAGCAGCTCCCTCCTAGGGAACACCGGGGAGCTGTTTTTT
TRBV6-6,TRBJ2-5,NA,NA,CASRSSVPETQYF,TGTGCCAGCAGGTCTAGCGTCCCAGAGACCCAGTACTTC
TRBV7-9,TRBJ2-3,NA,NA,CASSSWGGLLPDTQYF,TGTGCCAGCAGCTCCTGGGGGGGCCTATTGCCAGATACGCAGTATTTT
TRBV19,TRBJ1-4,NA,NA,CASTNLGVNLGKLFF,TGTGCCAGTACCAACCTAGGGGTAAATCTAGGAAAACTGTTTTTT
TRBV29-1,TRBJ2-7,TRBD2,NA,CSVGGTSGSYEQYF,TGCAGCGTTGGGGGGACTAGCGGGAGCTACGAGCAGTACTTC
TRBV16,TRBJ1-5,NA,NA,CASSQSSYSNQPQHF,TGTGCCAGCAGCCAATCGAGTTATAGCAATCAGCCCCAGCATTTT
TRBV27,TRBJ2-7,NA,NA,CASSLIDRPYEQYF,TGTGCCAGCAGTCTAATAGACAGGCCGTACGAGCAGTACTTC
TRBV30,TRBJ1-1,NA,NA,CAWGNKGRKNTEAFF,TGTGCCTGGGGAAACAAGGGACGTAAGAACACTGAAGCCTTCTTT
TRBV7-2,TRBJ2-1,NA,NA,CASSLGFYEQFF,TGTGCCAGCAGCTTAGGATTCTATGAGCAGTTCTTC
TRBV6-1,TRBJ1-1,NA,few,CASSEAAVVRGTEAFF,TGTGCCAGCAGTGAAGCGGCCGTGGTCCGAGGGACTGAAGCTTTCTTT
TRBV6-5,TRBJ2-3,TRBD1,once,CASTSTGVDTQYF,TGTGCCAGCACATCGACAGGGGTAGATACGCAGTATTTT
TRBV2,TRBJ2-7,TRBD1,NA,CASSSDRGGREQYF,TGTGCCAGCAGCTCGGACAGGGGAGGGCGCGAGCAGTACTTC
TRBV5-1,TRBJ1-1,TRBD1,NA,CASSSRDRNTEAFF,TGCGCCAGCAGCTCCCGGGACAGGAACACTGAAGCTTTCTTT
TRBV7-3,TRBJ2-2,NA,NA,CASSPLAANTGELFF,TGTGCCAGCAGCCCCCTGGCGGCGAACACCGGGGAGCTGTTTTTT
TRBV29-1,TRBJ2-3,TRBD2,NA,CSEQTSWGDTQYF,TGCAGCGAACAGACTAGCTGGGGTGATACGCAGTATTTT
TRBV27,TRBJ1-2,TRBD1,NA,CASSRDSQNYGYTF,TGTGCCAGCAGCCGGGACAGCCAAAACTATGGCTACACCTTC
TRBV11-3,TRBJ2-3,TRBD2,NA,CASSRRLAGGPSTQYF,TGTGCCAGCAGCCGCCGACTAGCGGGAGGGCCAAGTACGCAGTATTTT
TRBV19,TRBJ2-3,NA,NA,CASSIRGTDTQYF,TGTGCCAGTAGTATACGGGGCACAGATACGCAGTATTTT
TRBV6-1,TRBJ2-1,TRBD2,NA,CASSEVPSGGANEQFF,TGTGCCAGCAGTGAAGTGCCTAGCGGGGGAGCCAATGAGCAGTTCTTC
TRBV19,TRBJ2-2,NA,few,CASSTPIGGELFF,TGTGCCAGTAGTACGCCCATCGGCGGGGAGCTGTTTTTT
TRBV15,TRBJ1-4,NA,NA,CATSRDLTARSNEKLFF,TGTGCCACCAGCAGAGATCTTACAGCCAGAAGTAATGAAAAACTGTTTTTT
TRBV19,TRBJ1-3,NA,few,CASSPVLSAGNTIYF,TGTGCCAGTAGTCCAGTCCTCTCAGCGGGAAACACCATATATTTT
TRBV18,TRBJ2-1,TRBD1,NA,CASSPPYGQGTAGESSYNEQFF,TGTGCCAGCTCACCACCGTACGGACAGGGGACGGCGGGGGAGAGCTCCTACAATGAGCAGTTCTTC
TRBV19,TRBJ1-3,NA,NA,CASIQGNSGNTIYF,TGTGCCAGTATTCAGGGGAACTCTGGAAACACCATATATTTT
TRBV5-1,TRBJ2-5,NA,NA,CASSPGPQGGGETQYF,TGCGCCAGCAGCCCGGGGCCTCAGGGTGGCGGGGAGACCCAGTACTTC
TRBV4-3,TRBJ1-2,TRBD1,NA,CASSQAGDRPPHGYTF,TGCGCCAGCAGCCAAGCAGGGGACAGGCCACCCCATGGCTACACCTTC
TRBV19,TRBJ1-1,NA,NA,CASTMSATNTEAFF,TGTGCCAGTACCATGTCGGCAACCAACACTGAAGCTTTCTTT
TRBV29-1,TRBJ1-1,NA,NA,CSVGHPRNTEAFF,TGCAGCGTTGGACATCCGCGGAACACTGAAGCTTTCTTT
TRBV5-1,TRBJ1-6,TRBD1,NA,CASSLTGDSWNSPLHF,TGCGCCAGCAGCTTGACAGGGGATTCGTGGAATTCACCCCTCCACTTT